This T cell receptor beta chain was captured by sequencing in a study of cytomegalovirus exposure and HLA in healthy donors. Study-level background: From donors who were HLA-typed, an early data release held approximately 80 million unique TCRs. The study's findings and limits: One variant, a missense change in DCLRE1C, was linked in a later analysis to TCR beta V- and J-gene trimming.

60 Vbeta and 13 Jbeta primers were used in PCR. Sequencing was performed with immunoSEQ multiplex PCR; in TCRdb, only in-frame clones are kept and a portion is missing. The sample shows roughly 80,000 clones, about three quarters of them seen only once. V dropped 5 bases and J dropped 8; count of bases not matched to a gene: 7. The CDR3 is 15 residues long. CDR1 and CDR2 from the germline V gene are SGHKS and YYEKEE (reference sequence). A word on this clone: Its specificity is not known.

This receptor was taken from a male donor in good health and CMV-seropositive. The specimen sequenced was PBMCs. The chain has TRBV5-5 and TRBJ1-4; 12 bases line up with TRBD1. CDR3 in amino acids: CASRVAGTGGEKLFF. The DNA of the CDR3 is TGTGCCAGCAGGGTGGCCGGGACAGGGGGCGAAAAACTGTTTTTT.